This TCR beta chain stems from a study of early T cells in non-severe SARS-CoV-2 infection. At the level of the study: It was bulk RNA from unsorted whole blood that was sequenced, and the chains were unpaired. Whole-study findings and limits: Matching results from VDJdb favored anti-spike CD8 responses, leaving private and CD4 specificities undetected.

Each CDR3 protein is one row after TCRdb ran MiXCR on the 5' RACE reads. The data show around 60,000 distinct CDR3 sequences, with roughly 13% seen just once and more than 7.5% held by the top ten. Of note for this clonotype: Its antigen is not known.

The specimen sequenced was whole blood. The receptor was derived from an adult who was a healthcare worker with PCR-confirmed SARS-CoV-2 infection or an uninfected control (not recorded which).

The CDR3 coding sequence is TGTGCCAGCAGTTACCCCCTCCACTTT. Its protein product is CASSYPLHF. The V and J genes are TRBV6-6 and TRBJ1-6; no reliable D call. CDR1 and CDR2 (germline): MNHNY, SVGAGI (reference sequence). V was trimmed by 2 bases and J by 13 bases, leaving 0 bases between them. The CDR3 is 9 amino acids.